Listed here are 7 T cell receptor beta chains from one sample, sequenced in a study of T cell repertoires in cytomegalovirus infection. TCRdb re-derived calls from the reads in MiXCR, one entry per CDR3 protein. The repertoire has 200,000 to 300,000 distinct CDR3 sequences, approximately 13% of them found once; the top ten carry around 1.6%. Specimen: PBMCs. The receptors were sampled from a human donor in good health (CMV status not recorded). Some clones in this sample may be carry-over from other donors' samples.

This clonotype was observed a few times. Given a much more abundant clone one base away, this may be a read error. V gene TRBV7-2 combines with J gene TRBJ2-3, with TRBD1 as a possible D gene (5 bases). Germline V lookup: CDR1 SGHTA, CDR2 FQGNSA. The germline V and J ends were trimmed by 1 base and 3 bases, with 11 bases remaining between them. This CDR3 comprises 15 residues. Here the CDR3 DNA reads TGTGCCAGCAGCTTAGACAGGTCGGTGACAGATACGCAGTATTTT. Its protein is CASSLDRSVTDTQYF.

This clonotype appeared many times. The chain has TRBV28 and TRBJ2-2; perhaps TRBD1 as D (6 bases). Germline-derived CDR1 and CDR2 are MDHEN and SYDVKM. CDR3 length: 14 residues. The ends were cut back, 7 bases at V and 1 base at J, with 10 bases in the middle. The CDR3 loop reads CASTIGGNTGELFF. CDR3 coding DNA: TGTGCCAGCACCATAGGGGGGAACACCGGGGAGCTGTTTTTT.

The sample holds many counts of this clonotype. This chain links TRBV20-1 with TRBJ2-3; D gene ambiguous. The germline V gene encodes CDR1 DFQATT and CDR2 SNEGSKA (reference sequence). The CDR3 length is 12 residues. V was trimmed by 5 bases and J by 5 bases, leaving 11 bases between them. This CDR3 is CSASDPGDTQYF. The DNA for the CDR3 is TGCAGTGCTTCGGACCCGGGAGATACGCAGTATTTT.

This clonotype came up many times. The V call is TRBV10-3, the J call TRBJ2-1; 9 nucleotides line up with TRBD1. This CDR3 spans 14 amino acids. The trim removed 5 bases at V and 6 bases at J, leaving 5 bases unmatched. The germline V gene encodes CDR1 ENHRY and CDR2 SYGVKD. The CDR3 reads CAISWDRESNEQFF. For the CDR3, the DNA is TGTGCCATCAGTTGGGACAGGGAAAGCAATGAGCAGTTCTTC.

The chain recombines TRBV7-9 with TRBJ2-7, with 8 nucleotides matching TRBD1. The CDR3 is 15 residues long. CDR1 SEHNR and CDR2 FQNEAQ come from the germline V gene (reference sequence). The J segment lost 0 bases and the V segment lost 5 bases, leaving 6 bases of the junction unmatched. The CDR3 region has the DNA TGTGCCAGCAGCCACAGGGACAGGCGCTCCTACGAGCAGTACTTC. This encodes CASSHRDRRSYEQYF.

In its sample, this clonotype was seen a few times. This sequence joins TRBV20-1 and TRBJ2-3, with D uncertain. Between the trimmed V and J ends, which lost 5 bases and 0 bases, there was a span of 12 bases. Per the germline V gene, CDR1 is DFQATT and CDR2 is SNEGSKA (reference sequence). The CDR3 has 14 residues. The CDR3 spells CSAREVTSTDTQYF. CDR3 nucleotides: TGCAGTGCTCGTGAAGTCACTAGCACAGATACGCAGTATTTT.

This clonotype has a count of ten or more. The chain links TRBV7-3 to TRBJ2-7; TRBD1 matches 7 bases. V lost 5 bases, J lost 5 bases, and 12 bases stayed unmatched. The CDR3 covers 15 residues. Germline V gives CDR1 SGHTA, CDR2 FQGTGA. The DNA for the CDR3 is TGTGCCAGCAGCCTCGCCCCAACAGGGGCCCACGAGCAGTACTTC. As protein: CASSLAPTGAHEQYF. Filled out from reference TRBV7-3 and TRBJ2-7, the complete variable domain reads GAGVSQTPSNKVTEKGKYVELRCDPISGHTALYWYRQSLGQGPEFLIYFQGTGAADDSGLPNDRFFAVRPEGSVSTLKIQRTERGDSAVYLCASSLAPTGAHEQYFGPGTRLTVT.